This T cell receptor beta chain was captured by sequencing in a study of blood T cell repertoires in COVID-19. Only in-frame clones appear in the TCRdb table, and some are missing; sequencing was by immunoSEQ multiplex PCR. The data hold 150,000 to 180,000 clones, with approximately 85% observed a single time. Seattle patients were enrolled during active infection and followed longitudinally. Sequenced: peripheral blood. The receptor comes from a woman in her fifties or sixties with COVID-19, enrolled during active disease.

The CDR3 spells CASRPQGTNYGYTF. DNA of the CDR3: TGTGCCAGCAGGCCTCAGGGGACTAACTATGGCTACACCTTC. V and J are TRBV6-5 and TRBJ1-2; the D gene is possibly TRBD1 (6 bases). V was cut by 6 bases and J by 0 bases, with 11 bases left in between. The CDR3 has 14 amino acids. Looked up from germline, CDR1 is MNHEY and CDR2 is SVGAGI.